The 30 T cell receptor beta chains below were found in one sample sequenced in a study of yellow fever vaccine responses in identical twins. TCRdb redid the calling of the RT-PCR reads with MiXCR, one entry per CDR3 protein. The table lists about 530 distinct CDR3 sequences, around 74% of them singletons. The material was T cells from blood (PBMCs), unsorted or a sorted subset (not recorded which), obtained before or after yellow fever vaccination (not recorded which). Receptor source: a female donor who received the yellow fever vaccine.

V and J are TRBV15 and TRBJ1-1; 8 positions agree with TRBD1. This CDR3 contains 18 residues. Germline trimming cut 2 bases from V and 3 bases from J; bases unmatched to any gene: 14. Germline CDR1 LNHNV, CDR2 YYDKDF (reference sequence). The CDR3 loop reads CATSRHGTGGQRDTEAFF. In DNA form, the CDR3 reads TGTGCCACCAGCAGACACGGGACAGGCGGACAGCGGGACACTGAAGCTTTCTTT. The full variable domain, rest sourced from reference TRBV15 and TRBJ1-1, is DAMVIQNPRYQVTQFGKPVTLSCSQTLNHNVMYWYQQKSSQAPKLLFHYYDKDFNNEADTPDNFQSRRPNTSFCFLDIRSPGLGDTAMYLCATSRHGTGGQRDTEAFFGQGTRLTVV.

This clonotype has only a few counts. This chain connects TRBV30 to TRBJ1-2, with D possibly TRBD1 on 6 matching bases. CDR1 GTSNPN and CDR2 SVGIG come from the germline V gene (reference sequence). The CDR3 consists of 14 residues. The V and J ends lost 1 base and 4 bases respectively, with 13 bases between them. CDR3 nucleotide sequence: TGTGCCTGGAGTGAGGGGGAGTGGAGCTATGGCTACACCTTC. It is translated as CAWSEGEWSYGYTF. Full variable domain (missing parts from reference TRBV30 and TRBJ1-2): SQTIHQWPATLVQPVGSPLSLECTVEGTSNPNLYWYRQAAGRGLQLLFYSVGIGQISSEVPQNLSASRPQDRQFILSSKKLLLSDSGFYLCAWSEGEWSYGYTFGSGTRLTVV.

The chain has TRBV18 and TRBJ2-7, with TRBD1 matching over 9 bases. Per germline, CDR1 KGHSH and CDR2 LQKENI. CDR3 length: 13 amino acids. V lost 5 bases to trimming and J lost 3 bases; unmatched junction nucleotides: 2. CDR3 in DNA: TGTGCCAGCTCATTGGGACAGGGCTACGAGCAGTACTTC. Residues: CASSLGQGYEQYF.

This clonotype was seen a single time. The chain employs TRBV19 and TRBJ2-5; D unclear. The germline V gene has CDR1 LNHDA and CDR2 SQIVND (reference sequence). The CDR3 totals 13 residues. Trimming took 10 bases from V and 5 from J, leaving 17 bases between them. The DNA for the CDR3 is TGTGCCATAGCACCTGGGCTGGAGGAGACCCAGTACTTC. Translated: CAIAPGLEETQYF.

The J gene is TRBJ1-2, the V gene TRBV6-1; 7 nucleotides agree with TRBD1. Germline assignment: CDR1 MNHNS and CDR2 SASEGT. This CDR3 has 17 residues. The junction had 20 bases not matched to a gene; V was cut back by 6 bases and J by 7 bases. CDR3 protein: CASSHRQTQGLRGGYTF. For the CDR3, the DNA is TGTGCCAGCAGCCACCGTCAAACACAGGGGTTAAGGGGTGGCTACACCTTC.

The chain couples TRBV27 to TRBJ2-1; 8 positions agree with TRBD1. Per germline, CDR1 MNHEY and CDR2 SMNVEV (reference sequence). V was clipped by 4 bases and J by 7 bases; unmatched bases: 9. This CDR3 has 15 amino acids. In DNA form, the CDR3 reads TGTGCCAGCAGTTCCCTCCAGGGGGCTACTAATGAGCAGTTCTTC. This sequence encodes CASSSLQGATNEQFF.

The chain recombines TRBV30 with TRBJ2-7, with TRBD1 matching over 7 bases. The J segment lost 2 bases and the V segment lost 3 bases, leaving 4 bases of the junction unmatched. Germline CDR1 GTSNPN, CDR2 SVGIG (reference sequence). The CDR3 spans 13 residues. CDR3 nucleotides: TGTGCCTGGAGCCCGACAGGGCCCTACGAGCAGTACTTC. This codes for CAWSPTGPYEQYF.

The chain employs TRBV12-3 or TRBV12-4 and TRBJ2-3; no firm D call. This CDR3 is built from 16 residues. V shed 3 bases and J shed 0 bases, with 13 bases lying between them. The CDR3 DNA reads as TGTGCCAGCAGTTTGTTTGGCTACCCGAGCACAGATACGCAGTATTTT. Its protein is CASSLFGYPSTDTQYF.

The J gene is TRBJ2-7, the V gene TRBV4-1; D uncertain. The V gene lost 1 base and the J gene lost 4 bases, with 11 bases spanning the gap. This CDR3 has 14 amino acids. The germline V gene encodes CDR1 MGHRA and CDR2 YSYEKL. This chain's CDR3 is CASSQGLGWYEQYF. CDR3 in DNA: TGCGCCAGCAGCCAAGGCCTAGGATGGTACGAGCAGTACTTC.

J is TRBJ2-5 and V is TRBV13; D not certain. Germline values: CDR1 PRHDT, CDR2 FYEKMQ (reference sequence). The CDR3 length is 14 residues. V was clipped by 7 bases and J by 5 bases, with 17 bases between them. CDR3 DNA: TGTGCCAGCAAAACGACACCCAGCAGGGAGACCCAGTACTTC. Its translation: CASKTTPSRETQYF. The variable domain in full, completed from reference TRBV13 and TRBJ2-5, reads AAGVIQSPRHLIKEKRETATLKCYPIPRHDTVYWYQQGPGQDPQFLISFYEKMQSDKGSIPDRFSAQQFSDYHSELNMSSLELGDSALYFCASKTTPSRETQYFGPGTRLLVL.

A single count supports this clonotype. The chain is built from TRBV4-1 and TRBJ2-2, with D perhaps given as TRBD1 or TRBD2 (5 bases each). The CDR3 has 16 amino acids. Trimming took 1 base from V and 0 from J, leaving 9 bases between them. CDR1 MGHRA and CDR2 YSYEKL come from the germline V gene. This CDR3 is CASSQGVGANTGELFF. CDR3 DNA sequence: TGCGCCAGCAGCCAAGGGGTGGGGGCGAACACCGGGGAGCTGTTTTTT.

This chain connects TRBV7-6 to TRBJ2-1; 7 bases fit TRBD2. J was trimmed by 6 bases and V by 1 base; bases with no gene match: 3. Per the germline V gene, CDR1 is SGHVS and CDR2 is FNYEAQ. The CDR3 consists of 14 residues. The CDR3 sequence is CASSLGLAGNEQFF. The DNA for the CDR3 is TGTGCCAGCAGCTTAGGACTAGCCGGCAATGAGCAGTTCTTC.

The chain has TRBV19 and TRBJ1-5; TRBD1 is a possible D gene (5 bases). The ends were cut back, 10 bases at V and 5 bases at J, with 12 bases in the middle. The CDR3 contains 12 residues. Germline CDR1 is LNHDA and CDR2 is SQIVND (reference sequence). In nucleotides, the CDR3 is TGTGCCACTGACAGCCACGATCAGCCCCAGCATTTT. It translates to CATDSHDQPQHF. The full variable domain, its missing parts supplied by reference TRBV19 and TRBJ1-5, is DGGITQSPKYLFRKEGQNVTLSCEQNLNHDAMYWYRQDPGQGLRLIYYSQIVNDFQKGDIAEGYSVSREKKESFPLTVTSAQKNPTAFYLCATDSHDQPQHFGDGTRLSIL.

This chain connects TRBV12-3 or TRBV12-4 to TRBJ2-3; TRBD2 might be the D (5 bases). Trimming pared 0 bases from V and 0 bases from J, leaving 7 bases between. The CDR3 runs 15 residues. For the CDR3, the DNA is TGTGCCAGCAGTTTAGCGGACTCCAGCACAGATACGCAGTATTTT. Amino acid sequence: CASSLADSSTDTQYF.

This clonotype has a single count. V and J are TRBV11-3 and TRBJ1-1; D gene uncertain. V lost 2 bases to trimming and J lost 0 bases, with 4 bases between them. Germline loops: CDR1 SGHNT, CDR2 YENEEA. This CDR3 has 13 residues. CDR3 coding DNA: TGTGCCAGCAGCTTAAGCGTGAACACTGAAGCTTTCTTT. This codes for CASSLSVNTEAFF.

The chain joins TRBV11-1 to TRBJ2-2; D may be TRBD2 (5 bases). Germline V lookup: CDR1 SGHAT, CDR2 FQDESV (reference sequence). Between the trimmed V and J ends, which lost 5 bases and 8 bases, there was a span of 15 bases. The CDR3 extends over 14 amino acids. The CDR3 sequence: CASSPGGNSGELFF. The CDR3, as DNA: TGTGCCAGCAGCCCCGGAGGAAATAGTGGGGAGCTGTTTTTT.

The V call is TRBV4-1, the J call TRBJ2-1, with D perhaps TRBD1 (7 bases). CDR1 MGHRA and CDR2 YSYEKL come from the germline V gene. Trimming shortened V by 0 bases and J by 8 bases, and 17 bases separated the two germline ends. The CDR3 extends over 16 amino acids. The CDR3 region has the DNA TGCGCCAGCAGCCAAGAGGGGCAGGGGGGTTTGGATGAGCAGTTCTTC. Amino acids: CASSQEGQGGLDEQFF.

The chain uses TRBV25-1 and TRBJ2-1, with D perhaps matching TRBD1 (6 bases). In germline, CDR1 is MGHDK, CDR2 SYGVNS. V lost 1 base and J lost 0, with 10 bases in between. This CDR3 has 16 amino acids. CDR3 DNA: TGTGCCAGCAGTGAATCAGGGGTGGTCTCCTACAATGAGCAGTTCTTC. Its translation is CASSESGVVSYNEQFF. The variable domain in full, with the rest retrieved from reference TRBV25-1 and TRBJ2-1, is EADIYQTPRYLVIGTGKKITLECSQTMGHDKMYWYQQDPGMELHLIHYSYGVNSTEKGDLSSESTVSRIRTEHFPLTLESARPSHTSQYLCASSESGVVSYNEQFFGPGTRLTVL.

This clonotype has a handful of counts. This rearrangement joins TRBV29-1 to TRBJ2-7, with D possibly TRBD2 on 6 matching bases. Germline assignment: CDR1 SQVTM and CDR2 ANQGSEA. This CDR3 spans 13 amino acids. V was clipped by 4 bases and J by 4 bases, with 14 bases between them. The CDR3 protein is CSVAWGVGYEQYF. CDR3 nucleotides: TGCAGCGTTGCCTGGGGGGTAGGATACGAGCAGTACTTC.

The chain carries TRBV4-1 and TRBJ1-1, with a weak D call TRBD1 (6 bases). This CDR3 is 14 amino acids long. Trimming cost V 4 bases and J 0 bases, with 9 bases left between them. Germline CDR1 reads MGHRA; CDR2 reads YSYEKL. The DNA of the CDR3 is TGCGCCAGCAGCCCGGGGGCCCTGAACACTGAAGCTTTCTTT. It translates to CASSPGALNTEAFF.

This clonotype was counted between two and nine times. The CDR3 sequence is CASSQGPLAGGHEQFF. As DNA, the CDR3 is TGCGCCAGCAGCCAAGGACCACTAGCGGGAGGCCATGAGCAGTTCTTC. V and J are TRBV4-1 and TRBJ2-1; 12 positions match TRBD2. The V and J ends lost 1 base and 8 bases, in that order; junction bases with no gene match: 6. Germline loops: CDR1 MGHRA, CDR2 YSYEKL. The CDR3 covers 16 residues.

This clonotype appeared a few times. This sequence joins TRBV4-3 and TRBJ2-6, with D perhaps matching TRBD1 (7 bases). V was clipped by 0 bases and J by 0 bases, with 12 bases between them. Germline V gene sequence: CDR1 LGHNA, CDR2 YSLEER. This CDR3 region has 18 residues. CDR3 sequence reads: CASSQDPGGPSGANVLTF. The DNA of the CDR3 is TGCGCCAGCAGCCAAGATCCAGGGGGGCCCTCTGGGGCCAACGTCCTGACTTTC.

This clonotype was counted once. The chain uses TRBV28 and TRBJ2-4; the D call may be TRBD1 or TRBD2 (6 bases each). The CDR3 sequence is 15 residues long. CDR1 MDHEN and CDR2 SYDVKM come from the germline V gene. With 6 bases removed from V and 6 bases from J, the gap between germline ends came to 18 bases. The CDR3 region is CASSPLWGAGNIQYF. CDR3 DNA: TGTGCCAGCAGCCCTTTGTGGGGGGCGGGAAACATTCAGTACTTC.

The chain carries TRBV11-1 and TRBJ2-7; D unclear. The CDR3 is 15 residues long. The germline V gene has CDR1 SGHAT and CDR2 FQDESV (reference sequence). The V end lost 0 bases, the J end lost 1 base, and 10 bases lay between the germline ends. The CDR3 nucleotides are TGTGCCAGCAGCTTAGCCCCGAGTAGTTCCTACGAGCAGTACTTC. Translating it yields CASSLAPSSSYEQYF.

The rearrangement joins TRBV13 to TRBJ2-7; TRBD2 matches 10 bases. The V segment lost 5 bases and the J segment 0 bases; nucleotides outside the gene matches: 4. Germline V gives CDR1 PRHDT, CDR2 FYEKMQ (reference sequence). The length of the CDR3 is 15 residues. CDR3 nucleotide sequence: TGTGCCAGCAGCCCTCGGACTAGCGGCTCCTACGAGCAGTACTTC. Protein: CASSPRTSGSYEQYF.

The J gene is TRBJ1-1, the V gene TRBV6-5; tentative D call: TRBD1 (5 bases). The CDR3 has 17 residues. V lost 0 bases and J lost 4, with 18 bases in between. The V gene's germline CDR1 is MNHEY and CDR2 SVGAGI. The CDR3 loop reads CASSYSPRLGTGTEAFF. The CDR3 DNA reads TGTGCCAGCAGTTACTCCCCTCGGCTGGGGACGGGCACTGAAGCTTTCTTT.

V gene TRBV11-1 combines with J gene TRBJ2-1, with TRBD2 matching 10 bases. J was trimmed by 10 bases and V by 5 bases; bases with no gene match: 14. Germline V CDR1 and CDR2: SGHAT, FQDESV (reference sequence). The CDR3 sequence is 16 residues long. As DNA, the CDR3 is TGTGCCAGCAGCGATGAAGCTAGCGGGAGTCTATGGGAGCAGTTCTTC. Translated, it gives CASSDEASGSLWEQFF.

This clonotype was seen a handful of times. The chain carries TRBV6-1 and TRBJ2-1, with D tentatively TRBD2 (6 bases). The CDR3 sequence is 16 residues long. V lost 3 bases and J lost 2, with 14 bases in between. Germline V lookup: CDR1 MNHNS, CDR2 SASEGT. The DNA of the CDR3 is TGTGCCAGCAGTGAGTTGCACGGGGAGGCCTACAATGAGCAGTTCTTC. This sequence encodes CASSELHGEAYNEQFF.

This clonotype was seen a handful of times. This chain uses TRBV10-1 with TRBJ1-1; D possibly corresponds to TRBD1 (6 bases). V was trimmed by 5 bases and J by 3 bases, leaving 10 bases between them. The CDR3 sequence is 13 residues long. The germline V gene encodes CDR1 WNHNN and CDR2 SYGVQD (reference sequence). The CDR3 region has the DNA TGCGCCAGCAGTCACAGGGTCGACACTGAAGCTTTCTTT. Translation: CASSHRVDTEAFF.

This sequence joins TRBV6-2 or TRBV6-3 and TRBJ2-1, with D possibly being TRBD1 or TRBD2 (5 bases each). The germline V gene encodes CDR1 MNHEY and CDR2 SVGEGT. The CDR3 spans 14 residues. V lost 7 bases, J lost 7 bases, and 17 bases lay in between. In DNA, the CDR3 is TGTGCCAGCACCACGGGGCAGGATTCGAATGAGCAGTTCTTC. Translated, it gives CASTTGQDSNEQFF.